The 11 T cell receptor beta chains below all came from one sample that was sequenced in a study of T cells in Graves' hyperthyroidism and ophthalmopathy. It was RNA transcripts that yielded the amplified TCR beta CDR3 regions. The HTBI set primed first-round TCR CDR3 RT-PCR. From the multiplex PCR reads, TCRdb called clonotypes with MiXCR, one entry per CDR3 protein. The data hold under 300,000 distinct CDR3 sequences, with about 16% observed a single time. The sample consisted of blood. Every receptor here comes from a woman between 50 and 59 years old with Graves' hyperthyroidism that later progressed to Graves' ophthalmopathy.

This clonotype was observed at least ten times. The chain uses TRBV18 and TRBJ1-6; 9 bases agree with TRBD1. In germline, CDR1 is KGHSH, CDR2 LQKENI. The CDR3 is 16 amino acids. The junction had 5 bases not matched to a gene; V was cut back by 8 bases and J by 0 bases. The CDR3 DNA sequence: TGTGCCAGCCGGACAGGGGCCTCCTCCTATAATTCACCCCTCCACTTT. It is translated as CASRTGASSYNSPLHF. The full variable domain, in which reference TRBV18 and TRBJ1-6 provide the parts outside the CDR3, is NAGVMQNPRHLVRRRGQEARLRCSPMKGHSHVYWYRQLPEEGLKFMVYLQKENIIDESGMPKERFSAEFPKEGPSILRIQQVVRGDSAAYFCASRTGASSYNSPLHFGNGTRLTVT.

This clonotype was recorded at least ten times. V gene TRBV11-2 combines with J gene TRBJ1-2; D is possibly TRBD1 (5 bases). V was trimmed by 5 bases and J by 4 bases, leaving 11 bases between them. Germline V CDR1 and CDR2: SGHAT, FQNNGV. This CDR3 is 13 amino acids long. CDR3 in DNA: TGTGCCAGCAGCAGGGGACTCTCCTATGGCTACACCTTC. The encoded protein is CASSRGLSYGYTF.

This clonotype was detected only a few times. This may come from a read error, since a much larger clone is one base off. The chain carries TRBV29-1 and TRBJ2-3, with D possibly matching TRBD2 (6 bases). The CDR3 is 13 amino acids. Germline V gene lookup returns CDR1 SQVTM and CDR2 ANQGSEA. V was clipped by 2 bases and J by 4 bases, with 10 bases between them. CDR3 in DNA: TGCAGCGTTGAACGGCGGGGCGCAGATACGCAGTATTTT. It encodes CSVERRGADTQYF.

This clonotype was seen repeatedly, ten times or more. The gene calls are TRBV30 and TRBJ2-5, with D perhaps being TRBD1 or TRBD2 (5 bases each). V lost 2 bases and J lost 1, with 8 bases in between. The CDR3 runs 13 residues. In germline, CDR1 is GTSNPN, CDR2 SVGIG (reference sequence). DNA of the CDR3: TGTGCCTGGAGTAGAGGGACCCAAGAGACCCAGTACTTC. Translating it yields CAWSRGTQETQYF.

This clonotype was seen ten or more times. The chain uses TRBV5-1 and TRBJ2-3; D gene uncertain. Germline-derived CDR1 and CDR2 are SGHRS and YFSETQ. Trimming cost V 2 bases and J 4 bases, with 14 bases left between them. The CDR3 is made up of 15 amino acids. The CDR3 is CASSFQSPLPDTQYF. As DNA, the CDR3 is TGCGCCAGCAGCTTCCAAAGCCCCCTTCCAGATACGCAGTATTTT.

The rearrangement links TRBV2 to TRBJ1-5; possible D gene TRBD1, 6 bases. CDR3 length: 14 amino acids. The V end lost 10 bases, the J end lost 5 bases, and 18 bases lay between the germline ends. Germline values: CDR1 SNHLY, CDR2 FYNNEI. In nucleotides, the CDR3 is TGTGCCATCGCGAGCGGGGGGGGCTATCAGCCCCAGCATTTT. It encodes CAIASGGGYQPQHF.

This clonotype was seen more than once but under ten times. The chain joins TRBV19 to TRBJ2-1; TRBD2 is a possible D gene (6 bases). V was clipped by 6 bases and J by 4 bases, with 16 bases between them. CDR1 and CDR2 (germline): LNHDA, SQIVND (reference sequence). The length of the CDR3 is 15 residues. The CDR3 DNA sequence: TGTGCCAGTAGGGGGGGACGCCTATCTTACAATGAGCAGTTCTTC. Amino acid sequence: CASRGGRLSYNEQFF.

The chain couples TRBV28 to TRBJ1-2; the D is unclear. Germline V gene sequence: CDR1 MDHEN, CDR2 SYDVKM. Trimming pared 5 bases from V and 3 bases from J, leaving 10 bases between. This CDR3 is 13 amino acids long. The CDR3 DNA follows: TGTGCCAGCAGTCCGTTTCAATACTATGGCTACACCTTC. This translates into CASSPFQYYGYTF.

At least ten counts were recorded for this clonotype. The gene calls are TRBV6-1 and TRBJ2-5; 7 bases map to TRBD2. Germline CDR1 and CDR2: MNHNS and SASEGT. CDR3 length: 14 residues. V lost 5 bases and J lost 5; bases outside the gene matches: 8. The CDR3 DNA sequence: TGTGCCAGCAGTTCGAGCGGGGCCAGGGAGACCCAGTACTTC. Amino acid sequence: CASSSSGARETQYF.

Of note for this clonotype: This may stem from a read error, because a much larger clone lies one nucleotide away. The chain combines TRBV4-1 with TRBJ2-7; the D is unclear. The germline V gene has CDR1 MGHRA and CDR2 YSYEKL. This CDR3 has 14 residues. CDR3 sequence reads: CASSHPPAGSEQCF. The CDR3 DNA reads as TGCGCCAGCAGCCACCCCCCTGCAGGCAGCGAGCAGTGCTTC.

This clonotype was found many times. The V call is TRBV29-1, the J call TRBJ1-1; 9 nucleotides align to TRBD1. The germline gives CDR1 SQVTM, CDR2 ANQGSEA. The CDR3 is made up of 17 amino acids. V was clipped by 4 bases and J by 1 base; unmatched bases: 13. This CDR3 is CSVGSNTGGFRNTEAFF. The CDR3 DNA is TGCAGCGTTGGCTCCAATACAGGGGGCTTTCGGAACACTGAAGCTTTCTTT.